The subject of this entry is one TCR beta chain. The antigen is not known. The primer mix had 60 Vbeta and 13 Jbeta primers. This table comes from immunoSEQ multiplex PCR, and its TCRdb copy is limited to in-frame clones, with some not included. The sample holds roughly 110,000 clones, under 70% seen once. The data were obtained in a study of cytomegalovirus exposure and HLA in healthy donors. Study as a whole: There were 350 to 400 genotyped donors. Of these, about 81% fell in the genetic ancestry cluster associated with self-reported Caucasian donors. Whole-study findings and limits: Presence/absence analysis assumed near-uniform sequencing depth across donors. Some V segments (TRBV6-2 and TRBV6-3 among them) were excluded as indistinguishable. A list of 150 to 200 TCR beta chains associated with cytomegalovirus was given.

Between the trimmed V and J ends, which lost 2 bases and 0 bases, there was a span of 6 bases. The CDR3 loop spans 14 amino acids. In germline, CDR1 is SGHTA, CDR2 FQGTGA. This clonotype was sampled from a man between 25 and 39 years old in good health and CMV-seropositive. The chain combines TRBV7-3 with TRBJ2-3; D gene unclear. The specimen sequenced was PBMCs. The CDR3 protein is CASSLGHSTDTQYF. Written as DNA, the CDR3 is TGTGCCAGCAGCTTAGGCCATAGCACAGATACGCAGTATTTT. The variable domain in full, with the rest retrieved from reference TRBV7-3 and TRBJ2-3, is GAGVSQTPSNKVTEKGKYVELRCDPISGHTALYWYRQSLGQGPEFLIYFQGTGAADDSGLPNDRFFAVRPEGSVSTLKIQRTERGDSAVYLCASSLGHSTDTQYFGPGTRLTVL.